The rows below give T cell receptor beta chains drawn from one sample of a study of T cells in Graves' hyperthyroidism and ophthalmopathy. TCRdb reprocessed the multiplex PCR reads with MiXCR, giving one entry per CDR3 protein. Of fewer than 900,000 distinct CDR3 sequences listed, around 17% are singletons. The sequencing input was blood. The source is a man in his late teens or twenties with Graves' hyperthyroidism. CDR3s include the opening cysteine and the closing phenylalanine or tryptophan. A D gene is named only where the DNA matches it firmly. Not every row has a clone size; where given, it reads once, few, many or a size class.

J,V,size,D,CDR3,DNA
TRBJ1-5,TRBV19,-,-,CASSFAGRNNQPQHF,TGTGCCAGTAGTTTCGCGGGGAGAAATAATCAGCCCCAGCATTTT
TRBJ1-6,TRBV28,many,-,CASSLVQLYNSPLHF,TGTGCCAGCAGTTTGGTTCAACTATATAATTCACCCCTCCACTTT
TRBJ1-5,TRBV18,many,-,CASSPQADSNQPQHF,TGTGCCAGCTCACCACAGGCAGATAGCAATCAGCCCCAGCATTTT
TRBJ2-3,TRBV18,many,TRBD2,CASVGLAGVADTQYF,TGTGCCAGCGTCGGACTAGCGGGAGTCGCAGATACGCAGTATTTT
TRBJ1-2,TRBV4-2,many,TRBD1,CASSQGGQGNYGYTF,TGTGCCAGCAGCCAAGGTGGACAGGGCAACTATGGCTACACCTTC
TRBJ2-1,TRBV6-1,-,-,CASSERPLVVQFF,TGTGCCAGCAGTGAGCGGCCACTAGTTGTGCAGTTCTTC
TRBJ2-5,TRBV7-9,-,TRBD1,CASSLLGQKETQYF,TGTGCCAGCAGCTTACTGGGACAGAAAGAGACCCAGTACTTC
TRBJ2-7,TRBV30,-,-,CALGRKTYEQYF,TGTGCCCTTGGGCGGAAAACCTACGAGCAGTACTTC
TRBJ2-7,TRBV4-2,many,TRBD2,CASSQGLAVARGSYEQYF,TGTGCCAGCAGCCAGGGACTAGCGGTGGCTAGGGGCTCCTACGAGCAGTACTTC
TRBJ1-5,TRBV28,many,-,CASNPGRYSNQPQHF,TGTGCCAGCAACCCCGGGCGGTATAGCAATCAGCCCCAGCATTTT
TRBJ1-4,TRBV12-3/TRBV12-4,few,TRBD1,CASSLRTGREKLFF,TGTGCCAGCAGTTTAAGGACAGGGCGCGAAAAACTGTTTTTT
TRBJ1-2,TRBV18,many,-,CASSDPLARSNYGYTF,TGTGCCAGCTCGGACCCCTTAGCGCGGAGCAACTATGGCTACACCTTC
TRBJ2-7,TRBV7-2,few,TRBD2,CASTPGLAGIYEQYF,TGTGCCAGCACCCCCGGACTAGCGGGGATCTACGAGCAGTACTTC
TRBJ2-7,TRBV7-9,few,-,CASSSNYPQTHEQYF,TGTGCCAGCAGCTCCAACTACCCCCAAACCCACGAGCAGTACTTC